This is a list of T cell receptor beta chains from one sample in a study of blood T cell repertoires in COVID-19. Produced via immunoSEQ multiplex PCR; TCRdb's table is partial and in-frame only. The table includes roughly 250,000 clones, approximately 91% detected once. The source material was PBMCs or T cells enriched from blood (not recorded which). The receptors were gathered from a human donor in a cohort exposed to, infected with or recovered from COVID-19 (not recorded which). The donor label of this sample is uncertain. Both conserved end residues are trimmed from each CDR3. The order of the fields is V gene, J gene, CDR3 protein.

TRBV9,TRBJ1-5,ASSSGFYDQPQH
TRBV7-3,TRBJ1-1,ASSFPSEVGIEAF
TRBV6-8,TRBJ2-7,ASRDTYEQY
TRBV5-1,TRBJ2-5,ASSLTAGPKETQY
TRBV6-2/TRBV6-3,TRBJ1-1,ASSFRLTGSVNTEAF
TRBV6-2/TRBV6-3,TRBJ1-2,ASSYVADYGYT
TRBV30,TRBJ2-7,AWSSGTSGIEGEQY
TRBV5-1,TRBJ2-1,ASSTGQGNNEQF
TRBV19,TRBJ2-3,ASSIGSTDTQY
TRBV13,TRBJ1-6,ASSSSSYNSPLH
TRBV5-1,TRBJ2-1,ASSLVATGPHEQF
TRBV5-5,TRBJ1-1,ASSRRQGSLSTEAF
TRBV24-1,TRBJ1-5,ATSESVHQPQH
TRBV9,TRBJ1-3,ASSVEPGGGAGNTIY
TRBV24-1,TRBJ1-2,ATSDSPSNYGYT
TRBV4-3,TRBJ2-3,ASSQTFGTGADRAQY
TRBV2,TRBJ2-7,ASRGKWLEYEQY
TRBV19,TRBJ2-7,ASSPGRVYEQY
TRBV24-1,TRBJ2-7,ATSSKSEGLGEQY
TRBV19,TRBJ1-1,ASTQVPMNTEAF
TRBV29-1,TRBJ2-1,SVEPTSGEGFDEQF
TRBV28,TRBJ1-2,ASSITQGDGYT
TRBV7-8,TRBJ1-1,ASSRRRRDRGVENTEAF
TRBV27,TRBJ1-1,ASGLTGDTEAF
TRBV27,TRBJ2-2,ASRSIGGNTGELF
TRBV6-5,TRBJ1-3,ATVNTGNTIY
TRBV6-5,TRBJ2-7,ASSLGQGAYEQY
TRBV7-2,TRBJ1-1,ASSLAGAMSTEAF
TRBV6-2/TRBV6-3,TRBJ1-2,ASSLRDNYGYT
TRBV4-1,TRBJ2-7,ASSWDRGETYEQY
TRBV14,TRBJ1-5,ASSQEPTGPRQPQH
TRBV7-9,TRBJ1-1,ASSLGTLEAF
TRBV18,TRBJ2-3,ASSPRSWVASTDTQY
TRBV15,TRBJ1-4,ATTPSGIPREKLF
TRBV6-5,TRBJ1-1,ASSSQTGSAF
TRBV6-1,TRBJ1-2,ASSEPGDLYGYT
TRBV6-2/TRBV6-3,TRBJ2-5,ASTPSGFPETQY
TRBV19,TRBJ2-7,ASSPGTVTYEQY
TRBV7-9,TRBJ1-6,ASSSNSQGGSPLH
TRBV7-9,TRBJ1-1,ASSPDSYEAF
TRBV3-1/TRBV3-2,TRBJ1-1,ASSQDPETEAF
TRBV27,TRBJ2-5,ASSTMGGAQY
TRBV6-1,TRBJ2-5,ASSDEWRETQY
TRBV6-1,TRBJ2-4,ASSEGTKEGNIQY
TRBV6-5,TRBJ2-7,ASSYSTDRAYEQY
TRBV10-3,TRBJ1-4,AISEDRYEKLF
TRBV4-1,TRBJ1-1,ASSPGGGLMNTEAF
TRBV7-8,TRBJ2-7,ASSFHGGASYEQY
TRBV4-2,TRBJ2-3,ASSPNSGQNTDTQY
TRBV9,TRBJ2-2,ASSVAQGAGELF
TRBV30,TRBJ2-1,AWSQGLLNNEQF
TRBV12-5,TRBJ1-2,ASGLLQGAQVYGYT
TRBV11-3,TRBJ2-2,ASSLGPNTGELF
TRBV7-9,TRBJ1-6,ASSAGAISYNSPLH
TRBV19,TRBJ2-1,ASSPFTGLADNEQF